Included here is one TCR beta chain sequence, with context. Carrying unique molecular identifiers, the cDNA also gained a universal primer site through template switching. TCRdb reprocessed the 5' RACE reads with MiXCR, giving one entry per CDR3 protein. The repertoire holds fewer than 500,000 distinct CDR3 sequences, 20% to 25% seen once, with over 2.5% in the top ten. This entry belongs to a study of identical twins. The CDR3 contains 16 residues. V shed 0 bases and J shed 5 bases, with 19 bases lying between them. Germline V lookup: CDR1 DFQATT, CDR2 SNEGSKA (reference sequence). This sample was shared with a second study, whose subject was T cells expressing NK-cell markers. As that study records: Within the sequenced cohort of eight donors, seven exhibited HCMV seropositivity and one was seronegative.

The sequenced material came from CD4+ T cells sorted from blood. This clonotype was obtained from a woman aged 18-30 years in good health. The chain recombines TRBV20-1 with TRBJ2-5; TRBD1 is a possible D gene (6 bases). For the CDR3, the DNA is TGCAGTGCTAGAGATCCTAAAACAGGGTTTGGGGAGACCCAGTACTTC. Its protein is CSARDPKTGFGETQYF.